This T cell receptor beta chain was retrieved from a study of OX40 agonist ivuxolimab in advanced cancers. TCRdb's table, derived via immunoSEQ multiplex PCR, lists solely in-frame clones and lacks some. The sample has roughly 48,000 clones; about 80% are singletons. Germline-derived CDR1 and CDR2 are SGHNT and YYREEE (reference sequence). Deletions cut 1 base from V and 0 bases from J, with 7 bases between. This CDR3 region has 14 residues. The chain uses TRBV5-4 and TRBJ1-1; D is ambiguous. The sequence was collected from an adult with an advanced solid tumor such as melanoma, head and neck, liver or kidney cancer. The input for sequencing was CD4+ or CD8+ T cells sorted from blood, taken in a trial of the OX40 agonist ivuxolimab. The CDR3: CASSLLGVNTEAFF. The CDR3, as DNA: TGTGCCAGCAGCTTGTTAGGTGTGAACACTGAAGCTTTCTTT.